These 27 T cell receptor beta chains were sequenced from one sample in a study of beta chain features in type 1 diabetes. Study-level findings and limits: TCRB CDR3 length was moderately but significantly reduced in all four CD4+ subsets of Type 1 diabetes patients.

The antigens these receptors bind are not known. Reverse transcription of all isolated RNA meant that expressed TCRB transcripts were sequenced. Generated by immunoSEQ multiplex PCR, the TCRdb table keeps only in-frame clones and is missing some. The sample includes 250,000 to 300,000 clones, 13% to 15% of them seen just once. The sequencing input was naive CD4+ T cells from blood. These receptors came from a man between 25 and 39 years old with type 1 diabetes.

This chain joins TRBV25-1 and TRBJ1-3, with D unresolved. Between the trimmed V and J ends, which lost 2 bases and 10 bases, there was a span of 9 bases. Per the germline V gene, CDR1 is MGHDK and CDR2 is SYGVNS. CDR3 length: 12 residues. Written as DNA, the CDR3 is TGTGCCAGCAGTGAAAGCGGCGGGACCATATATTTT. Residues: CASSESGGTIYF.

The chain's CDR3 is CASSLVLGTGDSEQYF. CDR3 bases: TGTGCCAGCAGCTTAGTTCTCGGGACAGGGGACAGCGAGCAGTACTTC. The V call is TRBV7-2, the J call TRBJ2-7; 10 bases align to TRBD1. Germline CDR1 is SGHTA and CDR2 is FQGNSA. The CDR3 covers 16 residues. The V gene end was trimmed by 1 base and the J gene end by 6 bases; junction bases not matched to a gene: 9.

In this sample, this clone turned up a few times. The rearrangement joins TRBV5-1 to TRBJ2-6; 8 nucleotides agree with TRBD1. With V trimmed by 3 bases and J by 0 bases, 5 bases remained unmatched. The germline CDR1 and CDR2 sequences are SGHRS and YFSETQ. The CDR3 spans 17 residues. CDR3 in amino acids: CASSSDRADSGANVLTF. The CDR3 coding sequence is TGCGCCAGCAGCTCGGACAGGGCCGACTCTGGGGCCAACGTCCTGACTTTC.

V usage is TRBV4-2 and J usage is TRBJ2-1, with 9 bases identical to TRBD2. V lost 4 bases, J lost 7 bases, and 8 bases stayed unmatched. The germline gives CDR1 LGHNA, CDR2 YNFKEQ. This CDR3 is built from 15 residues. The CDR3 loop reads CASSPSSGIRNEQFF. The CDR3 nucleotides read TGTGCCAGCAGCCCATCTAGCGGGATTCGTAATGAGCAGTTCTTC.

V gene TRBV28 combines with J gene TRBJ2-3; 13 bases match TRBD2. V lost 6 bases, J lost 5 bases, and 5 bases stayed unmatched. CDR1 is MDHEN, CDR2 SYDVKM, per germline. This CDR3 comprises 15 residues. The CDR3 coding sequence is TGTGCCAGCAGCACTAGCGGGAGGGCCAAAGATACGCAGTATTTT. Translating gives CASSTSGRAKDTQYF.

V gene TRBV6-5 combines with J gene TRBJ1-5, with D uncertain. The germline V and J ends were trimmed by 0 bases and 7 bases, with 10 bases remaining between them. The CDR3 spans 14 residues. Germline V gene sequence: CDR1 MNHEY, CDR2 SVGAGI. DNA of the CDR3: TGTGCCAGCAGTTACTCTCGGGAGTGGCAGCCCCAGCATTTT. It is translated as CASSYSREWQPQHF.

The chain is built from TRBV4-3 and TRBJ2-7; 9 bases map to TRBD1. CDR3 length: 18 amino acids. Germline values: CDR1 LGHNA, CDR2 YSLEER. V was clipped by 0 bases and J by 1 base; unmatched bases: 10. This chain's CDR3 is CASSQDRVGQGGSYEQYF. The CDR3 DNA is TGCGCCAGCAGCCAAGATCGTGTGGGACAGGGCGGGTCCTACGAGCAGTACTTC.

This clone showed up just a few times. The chain links TRBV6-5 to TRBJ1-1; D is unclear. CDR1 and CDR2 from the germline V gene are MNHEY and SVGAGI. With 4 bases removed from V and 1 base from J, the gap between germline ends came to 7 bases. This CDR3 has 13 residues. The CDR3 DNA reads TGTGCCAGCAGTTCCCACGGGAACACTGAAGCTTTCTTT. Translating gives CASSSHGNTEAFF.

This clone was detected only a few times. V usage is TRBV7-2 and J usage is TRBJ2-1, with D tentatively TRBD2 (5 bases). CDR1 is SGHTA and CDR2 is FQGNSA in the germline V gene. This CDR3 comprises 14 residues. V dropped 2 bases and J dropped 9 bases, with 14 bases sitting between them. The DNA of the CDR3 is TGTGCCAGCAGCTTACGCGGGTTAGACGGTGAGCAGTTCTTC. It translates to CASSLRGLDGEQFF.

The chain joins TRBV9 to TRBJ2-7; maybe TRBD1 (7 bases). Germline-derived CDR1 and CDR2 are SGDLS and YYNGEE. This CDR3 has 15 amino acids. The V end was cut by 2 bases, the J end by 0 bases, with 12 bases between. The CDR3 reads CASSVAGQSSYEQYF. DNA of the CDR3: TGTGCCAGCAGCGTGGCGGGACAGAGCTCCTACGAGCAGTACTTC.

This clone turned up a few times. This rearrangement joins TRBV9 to TRBJ1-1, with a weak D call TRBD1 (6 bases). CDR1 and CDR2 from the germline V gene are SGDLS and YYNGEE. The CDR3 is 13 amino acids. V lost 3 bases and J 6 bases, leaving 12 bases between the germline ends. The CDR3 here is CASSGDRTAEAFF. In DNA, the CDR3 is TGTGCCAGCAGCGGCGATCGGACAGCTGAAGCTTTCTTT.

A few counts support this clone. V is TRBV5-6 and J is TRBJ2-5; D perhaps matches TRBD2 (5 bases). The CDR3 sequence is 15 residues long. The V gene lost 4 bases and the J gene lost 1 base, with 14 bases spanning the gap. Germline-derived CDR1 and CDR2 are SGHDT and YYEEEE. CDR3 DNA sequence: TGTGCCAGCAGCACGGGTTTGGGGAGCCAAGAGACCCAGTACTTC. Its protein is CASSTGLGSQETQYF. Supplemented by reference TRBV5-6 and TRBJ2-5, the full variable domain reads DAGVTQSPTHLIKTRGQQVTLRCSPKSGHDTVSWYQQALGQGPQFIFQYYEEEERQRGNFPDRFSGHQFPNYSSELNVNALLLGDSALYLCASSTGLGSQETQYFGPGTRLLVL.

The V call is TRBV5-6, the J call TRBJ2-2, with 7 bases that match TRBD2. The CDR3 covers 16 residues. Germline V lookup: CDR1 SGHDT, CDR2 YYEEEE. Unmatched junction bases numbered 6, after V lost 4 bases and J lost 0 bases. The CDR3, as DNA: TGTGCCAGCAGCCCGACCCGGGGGGCGAACACCGGGGAGCTGTTTTTT. Translated: CASSPTRGANTGELFF.

In its sample, this clone was seen a few times. This chain links TRBV9 with TRBJ1-1; 9 bases fit TRBD1. The CDR3 consists of 14 residues. Germline V gene sequence: CDR1 SGDLS, CDR2 YYNGEE. J lost 8 bases, V lost 2 bases, and 7 bases had no gene match. This chain's CDR3 is CASSVLTGGAEAFF. The CDR3 DNA sequence: TGTGCCAGCAGCGTCCTAACAGGGGGCGCAGAAGCTTTCTTT.

The chain has TRBV29-1 and TRBJ1-5; perhaps TRBD1 as D (6 bases). CDR1 and CDR2 from the germline V gene are SQVTM and ANQGSEA. V lost 6 bases, J lost 3 bases, and 24 bases lay in between. The CDR3 has 17 residues. The CDR3 reads CSVANHDTGNFNQPQHF. For the CDR3, the DNA is TGCAGCGTCGCCAACCACGATACAGGGAACTTCAATCAGCCCCAGCATTTT.

V is TRBV5-1 and J is TRBJ2-1; TRBD2 is a possible D gene (6 bases). The length of the CDR3 is 18 residues. Germline V gene lookup returns CDR1 SGHRS and CDR2 YFSETQ. V lost 0 bases to trimming and J lost 0 bases, with 16 bases between them. The CDR3 here is CASSLATSSLGSYNEQFF. The CDR3 DNA sequence: TGCGCCAGCAGCTTGGCAACTAGCTCCCTTGGCTCCTACAATGAGCAGTTCTTC.

This clone was counted a few times. The V gene is TRBV28, the J gene TRBJ2-1; 9 bases fit TRBD2. In germline, CDR1 is MDHEN, CDR2 SYDVKM. V trimming: 6 bases; J trimming: 6 bases; junction bases outside the gene matches: 12. The CDR3 consists of 16 residues. For the CDR3, the DNA is TGTGCCAGCAGCCGTCCATTAGCGGGAGTAAGCAATGAGCAGTTCTTC. Translated, it gives CASSRPLAGVSNEQFF.

This clone has a handful of counts. The CDR3 loop reads CASKQGWGGANVLTF. CDR3 nucleotide sequence: TGTGCCAGTAAACAGGGATGGGGAGGGGCCAACGTCCTGACTTTC. The chain links TRBV2 to TRBJ2-6, with D possibly TRBD1 on 6 matching bases. Per the germline V gene, CDR1 is SNHLY and CDR2 is FYNNEI. The CDR3 consists of 15 residues. V was cut by 9 bases and J by 4 bases, with 16 bases left in between.

For this clone: Other DNA sequences in this sample translate to the same CDR3. CDR3 sequence reads: CASSRLAGSYEQYF. Here the CDR3 DNA reads TGTGCCAGCAGTCGACTAGCGGGATCCTACGAGCAGTACTTC. The rearrangement joins TRBV28 to TRBJ2-7; 11 bases line up with TRBD2. CDR1 MDHEN and CDR2 SYDVKM come from the germline V gene. V shed 5 bases and J 1 base; nucleotides not matched to a gene: 1. This CDR3 is 14 amino acids long.

This clone turned up a few times. The chain has TRBV7-3 and TRBJ2-3, with D possibly being TRBD2 (6 bases). The CDR3 extends over 14 amino acids. In germline, CDR1 is SGHTA, CDR2 FQGTGA. V lost 5 bases and J lost 2, with 11 bases in between. The CDR3 is CASSAGLVTDTQYF. CDR3 DNA sequence: TGTGCCAGCAGCGCGGGACTTGTCACAGATACGCAGTATTTT.

This clone was counted only a few times. CDR3 loop: CASSVAPTDEQYF. The CDR3 nucleotides are TGTGCCAGCAGCGTAGCACCTACAGACGAGCAGTACTTC. This chain joins TRBV9 and TRBJ2-7; D not resolved. This CDR3 contains 13 residues. V was cut by 0 bases and J by 5 bases, with 9 bases left in between. The V gene's germline CDR1 is SGDLS and CDR2 YYNGEE.

A few counts support this clone. V is TRBV6-1 and J is TRBJ2-3, with TRBD1 as a possible D gene (6 bases). Germline V lookup: CDR1 MNHNS, CDR2 SASEGT. The CDR3 totals 13 residues. With 8 bases removed from V and 8 bases from J, the gap between germline ends came to 17 bases. This chain's CDR3 is CASLSLARGTQYF. CDR3 coding DNA: TGTGCCAGCTTATCCCTGGCCAGGGGTACGCAGTATTTT.

The sample holds a few counts of this clone. Other DNA sequences of this sample code for an identical CDR3. The chain is built from TRBV4-2 and TRBJ2-6; D is uncertain. V was cut by 1 base and J by 1 base, with 5 bases left in between. The CDR3 is made up of 15 amino acids. Germline V gives CDR1 LGHNA, CDR2 YNFKEQ. The CDR3 is CASSQVLSGANVLTF. CDR3 nucleotides: TGTGCCAGCAGCCAAGTCCTATCTGGGGCCAACGTCCTGACTTTC.

CDR3: CASSLSLSENYGYTF. The CDR3 region has the DNA TGCGCCAGCAGCCTATCCCTGTCGGAGAACTATGGCTACACCTTC. The rearrangement uses TRBV5-1 and TRBJ1-2, with D unresolved. The V and J ends lost 4 bases and 2 bases respectively, with 15 bases between them. Germline CDR1 SGHRS, CDR2 YFSETQ. CDR3 length: 15 residues.

The chain couples TRBV29-1 to TRBJ2-7, with 10 bases matching TRBD2. CDR1 and CDR2 (germline): SQVTM, ANQGSEA. The ends lost 1 base at V and 4 bases at J; junction bases unmatched: 4. The CDR3 has 14 amino acids. The CDR3 protein is CSVEGPSGSYEQYF. CDR3 sequence (DNA): TGCAGCGTTGAAGGCCCTAGCGGGAGTTACGAGCAGTACTTC.

This clone appeared a few times. The rearrangement joins TRBV7-3 to TRBJ2-3; no clear D. The germline V gene encodes CDR1 SGHTA and CDR2 FQGTGA. Trimming took off 5 bases at V and 6 bases at J, with 9 bases between the two ends. This CDR3 has 12 residues. CDR3 bases: TGTGCCAGCAGCGTCCCTATGGATACGCAGTATTTT. Translating it yields CASSVPMDTQYF.

This clone was seen a single time. The V call is TRBV9, the J call TRBJ1-1; perhaps TRBD1 as D (5 bases). The germline gives CDR1 SGDLS, CDR2 YYNGEE. Trimming left V 2 bases short and J 0 bases short, with 14 bases between. The CDR3 length is 16 residues. The CDR3 is CASSVGHTGVNTEAFF. The CDR3 coding sequence is TGTGCCAGCAGCGTCGGACATACAGGAGTGAACACTGAAGCTTTCTTT.